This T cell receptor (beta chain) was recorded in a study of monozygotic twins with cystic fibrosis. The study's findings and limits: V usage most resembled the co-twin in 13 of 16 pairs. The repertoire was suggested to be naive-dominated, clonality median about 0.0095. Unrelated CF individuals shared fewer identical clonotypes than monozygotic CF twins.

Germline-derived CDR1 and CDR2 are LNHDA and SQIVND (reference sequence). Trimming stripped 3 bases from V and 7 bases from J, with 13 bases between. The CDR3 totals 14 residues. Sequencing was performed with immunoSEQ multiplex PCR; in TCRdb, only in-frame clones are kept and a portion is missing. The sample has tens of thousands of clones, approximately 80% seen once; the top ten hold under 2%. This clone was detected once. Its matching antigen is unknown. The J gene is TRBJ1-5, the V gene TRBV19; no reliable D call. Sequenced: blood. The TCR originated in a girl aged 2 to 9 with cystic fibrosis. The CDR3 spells CASSIPWVIQPQHF. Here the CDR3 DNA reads TGTGCCAGTAGTATCCCATGGGTGATCCAGCCCCAGCATTTT.